The entry below describes one TCR beta chain. Its matching antigen is unknown. This sample is drawn from a study of response to subunit inactivated influenza vaccine. Study-wide results and limits: Authors proposed each seasonal influenza vaccination draws in few new T cells.

One entry per CDR3 protein results from TCRdb running MiXCR on the RT-PCR reads. This sample has over 450,000 distinct CDR3 sequences, with approximately 13% found just once. There are 13 residues in the CDR3. Germline CDR1 is MNHNS and CDR2 is SASEGT. V lost 4 bases, J lost 13 bases, and 10 bases stayed unmatched. The source was PBMCs from blood, collected around seven weeks after vaccination. This chain uses TRBV6-1 with TRBJ2-1; TRBD2 matches at 7 bases. The TCR originated in a middle-aged man who received an inactivated influenza vaccine. CDR3 in amino acids: CASSASLSGPQFF. The DNA of the CDR3 is TGTGCCAGCAGTGCCTCCCTTAGCGGGCCTCAGTTCTTC.